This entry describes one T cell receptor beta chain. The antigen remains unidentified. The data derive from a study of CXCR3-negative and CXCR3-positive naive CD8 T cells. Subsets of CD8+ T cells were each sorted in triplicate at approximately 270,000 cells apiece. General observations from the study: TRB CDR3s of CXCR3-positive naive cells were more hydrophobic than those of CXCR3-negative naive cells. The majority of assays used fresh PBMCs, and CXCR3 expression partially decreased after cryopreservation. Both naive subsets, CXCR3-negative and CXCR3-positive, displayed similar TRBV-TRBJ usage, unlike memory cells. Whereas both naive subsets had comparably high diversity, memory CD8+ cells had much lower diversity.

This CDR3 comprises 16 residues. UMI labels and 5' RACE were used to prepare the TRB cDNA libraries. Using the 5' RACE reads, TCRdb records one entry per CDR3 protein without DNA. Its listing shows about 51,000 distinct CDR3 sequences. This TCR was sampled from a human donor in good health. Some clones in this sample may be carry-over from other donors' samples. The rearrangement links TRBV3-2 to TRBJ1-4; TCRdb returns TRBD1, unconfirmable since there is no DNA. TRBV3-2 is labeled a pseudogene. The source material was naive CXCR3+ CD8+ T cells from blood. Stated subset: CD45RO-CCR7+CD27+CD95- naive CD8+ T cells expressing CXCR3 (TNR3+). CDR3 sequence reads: CASPGDPTASNEKLFF.